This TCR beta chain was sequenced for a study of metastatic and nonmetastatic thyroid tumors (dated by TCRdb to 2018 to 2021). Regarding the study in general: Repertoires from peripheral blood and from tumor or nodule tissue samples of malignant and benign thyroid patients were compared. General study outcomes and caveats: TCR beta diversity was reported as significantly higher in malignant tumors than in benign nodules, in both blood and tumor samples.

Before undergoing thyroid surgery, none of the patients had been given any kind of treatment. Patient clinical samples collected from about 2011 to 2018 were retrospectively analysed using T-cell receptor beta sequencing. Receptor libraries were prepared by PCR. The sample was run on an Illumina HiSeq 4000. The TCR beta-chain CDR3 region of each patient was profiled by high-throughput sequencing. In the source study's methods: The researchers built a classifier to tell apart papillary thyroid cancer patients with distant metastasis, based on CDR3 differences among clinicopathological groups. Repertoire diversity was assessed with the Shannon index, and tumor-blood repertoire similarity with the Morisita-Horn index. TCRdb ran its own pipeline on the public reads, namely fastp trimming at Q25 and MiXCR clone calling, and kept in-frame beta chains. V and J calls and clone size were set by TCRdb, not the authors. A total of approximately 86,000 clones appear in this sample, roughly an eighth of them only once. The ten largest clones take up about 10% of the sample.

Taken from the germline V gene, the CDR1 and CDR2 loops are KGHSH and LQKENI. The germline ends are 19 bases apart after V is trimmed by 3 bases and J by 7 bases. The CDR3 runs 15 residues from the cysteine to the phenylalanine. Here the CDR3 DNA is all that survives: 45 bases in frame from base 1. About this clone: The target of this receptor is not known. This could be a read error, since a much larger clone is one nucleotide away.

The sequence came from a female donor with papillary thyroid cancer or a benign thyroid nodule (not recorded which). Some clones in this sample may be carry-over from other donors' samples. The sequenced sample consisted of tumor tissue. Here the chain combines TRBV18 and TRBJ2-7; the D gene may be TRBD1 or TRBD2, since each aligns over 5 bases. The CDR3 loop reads CASSPSYGGVTEQYF. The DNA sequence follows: TGTGCCAGCTCACCGAGCTATGGGGGAGTGACGGAGCAGTACTTC.